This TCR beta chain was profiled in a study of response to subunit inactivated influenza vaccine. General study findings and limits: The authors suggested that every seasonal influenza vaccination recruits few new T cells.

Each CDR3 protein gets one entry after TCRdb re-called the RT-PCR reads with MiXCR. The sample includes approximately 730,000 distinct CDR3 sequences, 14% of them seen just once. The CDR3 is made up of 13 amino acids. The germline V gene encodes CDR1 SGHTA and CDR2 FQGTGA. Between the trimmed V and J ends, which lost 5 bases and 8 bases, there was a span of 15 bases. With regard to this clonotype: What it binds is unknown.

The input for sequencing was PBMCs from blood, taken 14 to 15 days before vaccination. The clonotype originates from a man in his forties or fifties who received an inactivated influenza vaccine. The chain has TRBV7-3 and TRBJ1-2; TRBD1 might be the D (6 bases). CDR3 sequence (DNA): TGTGCCAGCAGCCCCGCCCCCGGGGGCGGCTACACCTTC. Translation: CASSPAPGGGYTF.